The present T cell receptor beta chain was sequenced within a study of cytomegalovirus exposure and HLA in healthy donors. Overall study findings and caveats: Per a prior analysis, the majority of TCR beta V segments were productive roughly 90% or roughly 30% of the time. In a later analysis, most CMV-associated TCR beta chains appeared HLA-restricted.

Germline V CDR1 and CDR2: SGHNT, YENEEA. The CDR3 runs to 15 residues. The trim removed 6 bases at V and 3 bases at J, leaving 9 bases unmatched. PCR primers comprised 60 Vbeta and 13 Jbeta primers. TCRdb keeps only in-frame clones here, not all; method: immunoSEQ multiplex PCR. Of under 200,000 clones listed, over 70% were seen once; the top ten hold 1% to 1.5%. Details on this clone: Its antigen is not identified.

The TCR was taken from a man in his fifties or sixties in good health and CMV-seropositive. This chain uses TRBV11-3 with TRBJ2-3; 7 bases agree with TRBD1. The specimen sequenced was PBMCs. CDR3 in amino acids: CASSPGGLATDTQYF. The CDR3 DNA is TGTGCCAGCAGTCCAGGGGGTTTAGCAACAGATACGCAGTATTTT.